This T cell receptor beta chain was recovered during a study of T cells expressing NK-cell markers. Across the study: CD3+CD56+NKG2C+, CD3+CD56+NKG2C- and CD3+CD56-NKG2C+ T cells, once sorted, supplied the TCR beta repertoires. Study results and caveats: The contribution of dominant NKG2C+ clonotypes to CD8+ T cells in about six donors was 1.0-7.0%.

Germline V CDR1 and CDR2: SQVTM, ANQGSEA. The CDR3 sequence is 12 residues long. As concerns this clonotype: No antigen is known for it.

The authors generated TCR beta cDNA through 5'RACE template switching with UMIs. TCRdb reanalyzed the 5' RACE reads, giving one entry per CDR3 protein sequence and no DNA. The clone table shows 400,000 or so distinct CDR3 sequences, with the ten largest holding around 10%. Sequenced sample: blood T cells: a sorted CD56 or NKG2C T cell subset, CD4+ or CD8+ T cells, or bulk PBMC T cells (not recorded which). J is TRBJ2-5 and V is TRBV29-1. The receptor was derived from a woman aged 50 to 60 in good health. The CDR3 spells CSVEPTVETQYF.